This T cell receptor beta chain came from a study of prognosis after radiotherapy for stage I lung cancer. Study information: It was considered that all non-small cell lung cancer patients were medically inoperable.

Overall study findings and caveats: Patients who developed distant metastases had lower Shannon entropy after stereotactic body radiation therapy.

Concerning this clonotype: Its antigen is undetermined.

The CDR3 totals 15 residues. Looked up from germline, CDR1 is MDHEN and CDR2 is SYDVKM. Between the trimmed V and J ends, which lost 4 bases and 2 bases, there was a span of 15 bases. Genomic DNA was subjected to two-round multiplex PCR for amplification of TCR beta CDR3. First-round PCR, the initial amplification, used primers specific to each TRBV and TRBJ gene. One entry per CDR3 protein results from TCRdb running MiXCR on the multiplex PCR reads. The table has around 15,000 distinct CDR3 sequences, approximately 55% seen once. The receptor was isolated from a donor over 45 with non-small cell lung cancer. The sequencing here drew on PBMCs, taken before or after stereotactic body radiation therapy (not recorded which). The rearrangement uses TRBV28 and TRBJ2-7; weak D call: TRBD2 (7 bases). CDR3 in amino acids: CASSYSGTPTYEQYF. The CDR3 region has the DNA TGTGCCAGCAGTTACAGCGGGACACCCACCTACGAGCAGTACTTC.